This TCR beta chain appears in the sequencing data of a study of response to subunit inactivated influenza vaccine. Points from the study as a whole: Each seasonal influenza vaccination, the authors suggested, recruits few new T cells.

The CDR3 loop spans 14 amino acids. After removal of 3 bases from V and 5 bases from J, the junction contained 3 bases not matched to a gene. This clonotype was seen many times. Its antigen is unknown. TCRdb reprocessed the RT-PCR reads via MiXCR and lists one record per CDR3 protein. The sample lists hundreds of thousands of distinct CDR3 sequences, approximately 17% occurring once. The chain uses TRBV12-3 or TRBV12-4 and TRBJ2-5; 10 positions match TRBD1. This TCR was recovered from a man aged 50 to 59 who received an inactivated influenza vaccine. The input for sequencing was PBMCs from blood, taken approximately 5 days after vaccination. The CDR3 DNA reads TGTGCCAGCAGTTTTGGACAGGGGGTCGAGACCCAGTACTTC. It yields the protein CASSFGQGVETQYF.